This is a list of T cell receptor beta chains from one sample in a study of CD8+ T cells in alopecia areata. Some clones are missing from TCRdb's copy, which holds only in-frame ones; the method was immunoSEQ multiplex PCR. The sample includes 170,000 or so clones, under 70% seen only once; the top ten take roughly 0.91%. Source: CD4+ T cells sorted from blood, taken at week 4, from a patient treated with tofacitinib. The receptor source for this set is a human donor with alopecia areata. CDR3s include the opening cysteine and the closing phenylalanine or tryptophan. Fields, in order: J gene, clone size, D gene, V gene, CDR3 protein, CDR3 DNA. The D gene is left open where the match is weak. Not every row has a clone size; where given, it reads once, few, many or a size class.

J gene: TRBJ2-7
clone size: .
D gene: .
V gene: TRBV29-1
CDR3 protein: CSVVGAGVEQYF
CDR3 DNA: TGCAGCGTTGTTGGGGCAGGGGTCGAGCAGTACTTC

J gene: TRBJ2-3
clone size: .
D gene: .
V gene: TRBV4-2
CDR3 protein: CASSQSPGSSTDTQYF
CDR3 DNA: TGTGCCAGCAGCCAAAGCCCGGGGTCTAGCACAGATACGCAGTATTTT

J gene: TRBJ1-5
clone size: .
D gene: .
V gene: TRBV19
CDR3 protein: CASNLRMYSNQPQHF
CDR3 DNA: TGTGCCAGTAACCTCCGGATGTATAGCAATCAGCCCCAGCATTTT

J gene: TRBJ1-6
clone size: .
D gene: .
V gene: TRBV25-1
CDR3 protein: CASSPPGPERIFHF
CDR3 DNA: TGTGCCAGCAGCCCCCCTGGACCGGAGAGGATTTTCCACTTT

J gene: TRBJ2-3
clone size: once
D gene: .
V gene: TRBV7-8
CDR3 protein: CASSNGLLTQYF
CDR3 DNA: TGTGCCAGCAGCAACGGACTACTAACGCAGTATTTT

J gene: TRBJ2-5
clone size: .
D gene: TRBD1
V gene: TRBV9
CDR3 protein: CASSVGGTGVIETQYF
CDR3 DNA: TGTGCCAGCAGCGTAGGGGGAACAGGGGTTATAGAGACCCAGTACTTC

J gene: TRBJ2-1
clone size: .
D gene: TRBD1
V gene: TRBV6-5
CDR3 protein: CASSSGQVEFF
CDR3 DNA: TGTGCCAGCAGTAGTGGACAGGTAGAGTTCTTC

J gene: TRBJ2-1
clone size: few
D gene: TRBD2
V gene: TRBV11-2
CDR3 protein: CASSSSGGSYNEQFF
CDR3 DNA: TGTGCCAGCAGCTCTAGCGGGGGTTCCTACAATGAGCAGTTCTTC

J gene: TRBJ2-7
clone size: .
D gene: TRBD1
V gene: TRBV7-2
CDR3 protein: CASSLRTGMTYEQYF
CDR3 DNA: TGTGCCAGCAGCCTCAGGACAGGCATGACCTACGAGCAGTACTTC

J gene: TRBJ2-1
clone size: .
D gene: TRBD2
V gene: TRBV5-1
CDR3 protein: CASSPIAGGFNEQFF
CDR3 DNA: TGCGCCAGCAGCCCTATAGCGGGGGGCTTCAATGAGCAGTTCTTC

J gene: TRBJ2-3
clone size: .
D gene: .
V gene: TRBV9
CDR3 protein: CASSVSGTDTQYF
CDR3 DNA: TGTGCCAGCAGCGTCAGTGGGACAGATACGCAGTATTTT

J gene: TRBJ2-3
clone size: few
D gene: .
V gene: TRBV29-1
CDR3 protein: CSGAASTDTQYF
CDR3 DNA: TGCAGCGGAGCGGCCAGCACAGATACGCAGTATTTT

J gene: TRBJ1-2
clone size: .
D gene: TRBD1
V gene: TRBV4-1
CDR3 protein: CASSPGGNYGYTF
CDR3 DNA: TGCGCCAGCAGCCCAGGGGGTAACTATGGCTACACCTTC

J gene: TRBJ2-5
clone size: .
D gene: TRBD2
V gene: TRBV29-1
CDR3 protein: CSVETSGGFQETQYF
CDR3 DNA: TGCAGCGTTGAAACTAGCGGGGGATTCCAAGAGACCCAGTACTTC

J gene: TRBJ2-7
clone size: .
D gene: TRBD1
V gene: TRBV30
CDR3 protein: CAWRTGNYEQYF
CDR3 DNA: TGTGCCTGGAGGACAGGGAATTACGAGCAGTACTTC

J gene: TRBJ1-2
clone size: .
D gene: TRBD1
V gene: TRBV10-3
CDR3 protein: CAMGTGPSSNYGYTF
CDR3 DNA: TGTGCCATGGGGACAGGTCCTAGTTCTAACTATGGCTACACCTTC

J gene: TRBJ1-2
clone size: .
D gene: .
V gene: TRBV29-1
CDR3 protein: CSVERSRGEGYTF
CDR3 DNA: TGCAGCGTTGAAAGGAGCCGAGGTGAGGGCTACACCTTC

J gene: TRBJ1-2
clone size: few
D gene: .
V gene: TRBV29-1
CDR3 protein: CSVGAREDGYTF
CDR3 DNA: TGCAGCGTTGGAGCCAGGGAGGATGGCTACACCTTC

J gene: TRBJ2-7
clone size: .
D gene: .
V gene: TRBV4-2
CDR3 protein: CASSQHGRGHEQYF
CDR3 DNA: TGTGCCAGCAGCCAACACGGACGCGGTCACGAGCAGTACTTC

J gene: TRBJ2-5
clone size: .
D gene: TRBD1
V gene: TRBV29-1
CDR3 protein: CSVELGQGKETQYF
CDR3 DNA: TGCAGCGTTGAGCTGGGACAGGGAAAAGAGACCCAGTACTTC

J gene: TRBJ1-1
clone size: .
D gene: .
V gene: TRBV6-5
CDR3 protein: CASSLAPGTEAFF
CDR3 DNA: TGTGCCAGCAGTTTGGCCCCAGGCACTGAAGCTTTCTTT

J gene: TRBJ2-7
clone size: few
D gene: TRBD1
V gene: TRBV30
CDR3 protein: CACLIGQAYEQYF
CDR3 DNA: TGTGCCTGCCTTATTGGACAGGCCTACGAGCAGTACTTC

J gene: TRBJ2-7
clone size: .
D gene: TRBD2
V gene: TRBV30
CDR3 protein: CAWCWTGGVYEQYF
CDR3 DNA: TGTGCCTGGTGTTGGACGGGAGGGGTCTACGAGCAGTACTTC

J gene: TRBJ2-6
clone size: .
D gene: .
V gene: TRBV10-3
CDR3 protein: CAISDGSGANVLTF
CDR3 DNA: TGTGCCATCAGTGATGGTTCTGGGGCCAACGTCCTGACTTTC

J gene: TRBJ1-1
clone size: few
D gene: .
V gene: TRBV29-1
CDR3 protein: CSVAGDVTEAFF
CDR3 DNA: TGCAGCGTCGCAGGGGACGTCACTGAAGCTTTCTTT

J gene: TRBJ2-1
clone size: .
D gene: .
V gene: TRBV6-5
CDR3 protein: CASSYERARAGEQFF
CDR3 DNA: TGTGCCAGCAGTTACGAGCGGGCCAGGGCAGGTGAGCAGTTCTTC

J gene: TRBJ2-1
clone size: .
D gene: .
V gene: TRBV29-1
CDR3 protein: CSVEGRGSAYNEQFF
CDR3 DNA: TGCAGCGTTGAAGGCAGGGGATCGGCCTACAATGAGCAGTTCTTC

J gene: TRBJ2-5
clone size: .
D gene: .
V gene: TRBV27
CDR3 protein: CASSPNRARETQYF
CDR3 DNA: TGTGCCAGCAGTCCTAACAGGGCTCGAGAGACCCAGTACTTC

J gene: TRBJ2-2
clone size: .
D gene: .
V gene: TRBV11-2
CDR3 protein: CASSLHTGELFF
CDR3 DNA: TGTGCCAGCAGCTTACACACCGGGGAGCTGTTTTTT

J gene: TRBJ1-3
clone size: few
D gene: .
V gene: TRBV6-6
CDR3 protein: CASTLTGSSGNTIYF
CDR3 DNA: TGTGCCAGCACCTTAACAGGGAGCTCTGGAAACACCATATATTTT

J gene: TRBJ1-2
clone size: .
D gene: .
V gene: TRBV25-1
CDR3 protein: CASSEYWGYTF
CDR3 DNA: TGTGCCAGCAGTGAATACTGGGGCTACACCTTC

J gene: TRBJ1-2
clone size: .
D gene: .
V gene: TRBV30
CDR3 protein: CAWSVFRWDTNYGYTF
CDR3 DNA: TGTGCCTGGAGTGTGTTTCGGTGGGACACTAACTATGGCTACACCTTC